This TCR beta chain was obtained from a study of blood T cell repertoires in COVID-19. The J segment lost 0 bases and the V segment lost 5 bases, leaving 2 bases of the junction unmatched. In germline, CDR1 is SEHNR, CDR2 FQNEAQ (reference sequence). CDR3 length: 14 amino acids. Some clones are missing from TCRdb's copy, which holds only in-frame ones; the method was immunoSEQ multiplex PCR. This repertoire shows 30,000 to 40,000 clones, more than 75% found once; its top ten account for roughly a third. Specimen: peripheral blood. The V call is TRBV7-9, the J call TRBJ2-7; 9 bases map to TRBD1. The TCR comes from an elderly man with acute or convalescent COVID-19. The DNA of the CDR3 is TGTGCCAGCAGCGAGGGACAGGGCTCCTACGAGCAGTACTTC. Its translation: CASSEGQGSYEQYF.